This T cell receptor beta chain was sequenced in a study of blood T cell repertoires in COVID-19 (dated by TCRdb to 2020 to 2022). Study-wide context: The collaborator samples originated in the United States, Italy and Spain and spanned the acute and convalescent phases of COVID-19. Where HLA class I and class II types were available, the types were taken from metadata supplied by the sample provider, not from assay-based typing. The dataset comprised deeply sampled blood TCRbeta repertoires from subjects exposed to, actively infected with, or recovered from COVID-19. The samples were drawn from the first 160 participants of the ongoing ImmuneRACE study and from 950 to 1,500 subjects provided by 6 global collaborators. The prospective study material was composed of cDNA or gDNA derived from T cells, B-cell-depleted T cells, or PBMCs. A de-identified subject ID, COVID-19 status, age in years and sex were almost always included in the sample metadata. The repertoires were released in a freely available public database intended as a resource for research on the immune response to SARS-CoV-2. Study-level results and caveats: How much clinical and demographic metadata was included differed by source and by participant, and the metadata was provided uncurated.

On this clone itself: Its binding antigen is unknown. One base away there is no much larger clone; base qualities are not given.

CDR1 is given as SGHVS and CDR2 as FQNEAQ, both from the germline V gene. V and J are truncated by 3 bases and 5 bases respectively, leaving an intervening sequence of 22 bases. Inclusive of the bounding cysteine and phenylalanine, the CDR3 is 17 residues long. Just CDR3 DNA is preserved here, 51 bases in frame from base 1. TCRbeta CDR3 regions were amplified from genomic DNA by means of the immunoSEQ Assay, a bias-controlled multiplex PCR. As for the authors' bioinformatics: Nucleated cell counts per sample were estimated from amplification of reference gene primers within the assay. To quantify the absolute abundance of each unique TCRbeta CDR3 rearrangement, sequence reads were collapsed and filtered. For each sample, productive Simpson clonality was calculated by taking the square root of Simpson's diversity index across productive rearrangements. TCRdb holds this immuneACCESS table with in-frame rearrangements only. Some clones are missing; in checked studies, unresolved V genes explain under half, and the rest has no known cause. V and J calls plus clone size are reproduced from that table; the DNA served to infer D and trimming. The sample includes 150,000 or so clones, with roughly 82% observed a single time. The top ten clonotypes cover about 7.7% of the sample.

At one collaborating source in Seattle, patients were enrolled during active infection and were followed longitudinally through the course of disease. The collaborating institutions used their own protocols to collect whole blood in K2EDTA tubes. For TCRbeta analysis, collaborator samples were shipped as frozen whole blood, as isolated PBMCs, or as DNA extracted from either sample type. This clonotype was obtained from a woman between 40 and 50 years old with COVID-19, enrolled during active disease. Sequencing was done on a sample of peripheral blood. The V and J segments used are TRBV7-8 and TRBJ2-5; matching of 6 bases hints at TRBD1 as the D gene. The DNA sequence is TGTGCCAGCAGCTTTGGGCTTACACAGGGAGTCCGGGAGACCCAGTACTTC. Its product reads: CASSFGLTQGVRETQYF.